This T cell receptor beta chain was found in a study of beta chain features in type 1 diabetes. V lost 4 bases and J 1 base, leaving 9 bases between the germline ends. CDR1 is SGHRS, CDR2 YFSETQ, per germline. This CDR3 has 14 amino acids. Since all of the isolated RNA was reverse transcribed, expressed TCRB transcripts were what got sequenced. TCRdb keeps only in-frame clones here, not all; method: immunoSEQ multiplex PCR. This sample has about 9,400 clones; 78% occur once, and the top ten carry about 1.4%. The material sequenced was Tregs from blood. This TCR was sampled from a woman aged 18-29 years in good health. This chain joins TRBV5-1 and TRBJ1-3; TRBD1 is a possible D gene (6 bases). The CDR3 region has the DNA TGCGCCAGCAGCGGGGGCTCATCTGGAAACACCATATATTTT. Translated, it gives CASSGGSSGNTIYF.